Listed below are T cell receptor beta chains from one sample, sequenced in a study of technical replicates of blood from several donors. Produced via immunoSEQ multiplex PCR; TCRdb's table is partial and in-frame only. The data hold about 82,000 clones, with roughly 95% observed a single time. What was sequenced was T cells isolated from PBMCs. The receptors here all came from a human donor in good health. Each CDR3 is given with its conserved first and last residue. Fields, in order: clone size, J gene, D gene, V gene, CDR3 protein, CDR3 DNA. The D gene is left open where the match is weak. A row's size may be missing; if present it is once, few, many or a size class.

-,TRBJ1-3,-,TRBV11-2,CASSSTRGGNTIYF,TGTGCCAGCAGCTCTACCCGGGGTGGAAACACCATATATTTT
-,TRBJ1-5,-,TRBV19,CASSSPHSGKNQPQHF,TGTGCCAGTAGCAGCCCCCACAGTGGCAAGAATCAGCCCCAGCATTTT
-,TRBJ1-2,TRBD1,TRBV9,CASSADLQGTYGYTF,TGTGCCAGCAGCGCCGATCTACAGGGGACCTATGGCTACACCTTC
-,TRBJ2-2,TRBD2,TRBV4-1,CASSQELWREKDTGELFF,TGCGCCAGCAGCCAAGAACTCTGGCGGGAGAAAGACACCGGGGAGCTGTTTTTT
-,TRBJ2-2,-,TRBV6-4,CASKTGNTGELFF,TGTGCCAGCAAGACGGGAAACACCGGGGAGCTGTTTTTT
-,TRBJ2-7,TRBD2,TRBV5-1,CASSATSGTFNEQYF,TGCGCCAGCAGCGCTACTAGCGGGACTTTCAACGAGCAGTACTTC
once,TRBJ2-5,TRBD2,TRBV4-1,CASSQGRLAGGIETQYF,TGCGCCAGCAGCCAGGGTAGACTAGCGGGAGGAATCGAGACCCAGTACTTC
-,TRBJ2-7,TRBD2,TRBV18,CASSPGGRWEQYF,TGTGCCAGCTCACCGGGAGGGCGTTGGGAGCAGTACTTC
-,TRBJ2-1,TRBD2,TRBV29-1,CSVEEAGGLVKFF,TGCAGCGTTGAAGAAGCGGGAGGCCTTGTAAAGTTCTTC
-,TRBJ1-5,-,TRBV2,CASSEAGSSNQPQHF,TGTGCCAGCAGTGAGGCGGGGAGCAGCAATCAGCCCCAGCATTTT
-,TRBJ2-7,TRBD1,TRBV2,CASSEARTGTPYEQYF,TGTGCCAGCAGTGAAGCGAGGACAGGTACCCCATACGAGCAGTACTTC
-,TRBJ2-5,TRBD1,TRBV29-1,CSADRGETQYF,TGCAGCGCCGACAGGGGAGAGACCCAGTACTTC
-,TRBJ2-1,TRBD2,TRBV5-1,CASSLEAGWNEQFF,TGCGCCAGCAGCTTGGAAGCGGGATGGAATGAGCAGTTCTTC
-,TRBJ1-1,-,TRBV6-1,CASSDGRAFF,TGTGCCAGCAGTGATGGGAGGGCTTTCTTT
-,TRBJ2-7,TRBD2,TRBV5-1,CASSQGLATYEQYF,TGCGCCAGCAGCCAGGGACTAGCGACCTACGAGCAGTACTTC
-,TRBJ2-2,-,TRBV7-9,CASTLRSTGELFF,TGTGCCAGCACCCTAAGATCGACCGGGGAGCTGTTTTTT